This is a list of T cell receptor beta chains from one sample in a study of radiation and T cells in renal cell carcinoma. Libraries were prepared by immunoSEQ multiplex PCR; TCRdb keeps only in-frame clonotypes and omits some of them. Here the sample spans about 130,000 clones, around 89% being singletons. Sequenced material: blood, taken from a patient whose treatment included radiotherapy and nephrectomy. Receptor source: a woman aged 70-85 years with renal cell carcinoma. CDR3s include the opening cysteine and the closing phenylalanine or tryptophan. A D gene is named only where the DNA matches it firmly.

>TRBV5-5|NA|TRBJ2-5
CASSLSWGLQTQYF
TGTGCCAGCAGCTTGTCGTGGGGATTGCAGACCCAGTACTTC
>TRBV7-2|TRBD1|TRBJ2-1
CASSSTGSSYNEQFF
TGTGCCAGCAGCTCGACAGGGAGCTCCTACAATGAGCAGTTCTTC
>TRBV7-9|NA|TRBJ2-5
CASSLQETQYF
TGTGCCAGCAGCCTACAAGAGACCCAGTACTTC
>TRBV28|TRBD1|TRBJ2-1
CASRGQGAEQFF
TGTGCCAGCAGGGGACAGGGGGCTGAGCAGTTCTTC
>TRBV10-2|NA|TRBJ2-3
CASSEGGPDTQYF
TGCGCCAGCAGTGAGGGGGGCCCAGATACGCAGTATTTT
>TRBV7-2|NA|TRBJ1-5
CASSLRRNQPQHF
TGTGCCAGCAGCCTCCGACGGAATCAGCCCCAGCATTTT
>TRBV5-1|NA|TRBJ1-1
CASSLGGRTEAFF
TGCGCCAGCAGCTTGGGAGGGCGGACTGAAGCTTTCTTT
>TRBV29-1|TRBD1|TRBJ2-5
CSVEDKGTGYQETQYF
TGCAGCGTTGAAGATAAAGGGACAGGGTACCAAGAGACCCAGTACTTC
>TRBV7-9|TRBD2|TRBJ2-4
CASSFTVAGAQNIQYF
TGTGCCAGCAGCTTTACCGTAGCGGGGGCTCAAAACATTCAGTACTTC
>TRBV5-4|TRBD1|TRBJ1-3
CASSQTGSGNTIYF
TGTGCCAGCAGCCAGACAGGGTCTGGAAACACCATATATTTT
>TRBV7-3|NA|TRBJ1-2
CASSLKIGGENYGYTF
TGTGCCAGCAGCTTAAAAATCGGAGGAGAAAACTATGGCTACACCTTC
>TRBV30|NA|TRBJ1-3
CAWSVQGGNTIYF
TGTGCCTGGAGTGTACAAGGGGGAAACACCATATATTTT
>TRBV10-2|TRBD2|TRBJ2-7
CASSLASGGISSYEQYF
TGCGCCAGCAGTTTGGCTAGCGGGGGGATAAGCTCCTACGAGCAGTACTTC